These 21 T cell receptor beta chains share one sample of origin, sequenced in a study of T cells after yellow fever vaccination. TCRdb reprocessed the 5' RACE reads via MiXCR and lists one record per CDR3 protein. The sample has 300,000 or so distinct CDR3 sequences, approximately 8% seen once. The sequencing here drew on PBMCs, taken more than 40 days after the first yellow fever vaccination. All receptors come from a young man who received the YFV17D yellow fever vaccine.

There are a few counts of this clonotype. J is TRBJ2-7 and V is TRBV7-9; 10 nucleotides align to TRBD2. The CDR3 covers 14 residues. J was trimmed by 2 bases and V by 5 bases; bases with no gene match: 3. Germline CDR1 reads SEHNR; CDR2 reads FQNEAQ (reference sequence). The CDR3 nucleotides are TGTGCCAGCAGCCGAAGCGGGGGGGCCTACGAGCAGTACTTC. Translated: CASSRSGGAYEQYF.

The chain joins TRBV20-1 to TRBJ2-1, with 7 bases lining up with TRBD2. The CDR3 runs to 13 residues. J gave up 10 bases and V 6 bases, and 12 bases lay outside the gene matches. From germline, CDR1 is DFQATT and CDR2 SNEGSKA (reference sequence). CDR3 protein: CSARDHGLGEQFF. DNA of the CDR3: TGCAGTGCCAGGGATCACGGACTAGGGGAGCAGTTCTTC.

This clonotype was recorded at least ten times. The chain has TRBV20-1 and TRBJ2-1, with TRBD2 identical over 10 bases. The germline gives CDR1 DFQATT, CDR2 SNEGSKA (reference sequence). Trimming took 6 bases from V and 3 from J; bases not matched to a gene: 11. The CDR3 extends over 16 amino acids. The CDR3 spells CSANALAGALYNEQFF. The CDR3 coding sequence is TGCAGTGCGAACGCCCTAGCGGGGGCTCTCTACAATGAGCAGTTCTTC.

The rearrangement links TRBV15 to TRBJ1-3; D is possibly TRBD1 (6 bases). CDR3 length: 15 amino acids. V lost 0 bases and J 2 bases, leaving 8 bases between the germline ends. Germline lookup yields CDR1 LNHNV and CDR2 YYDKDF (reference sequence). CDR3 sequence: CATSRESGAGNTIYF. CDR3 sequence (DNA): TGTGCCACCAGCAGAGAATCAGGGGCTGGAAACACCATATATTTT.

In this sample, this clonotype turned up a few times. V and J are TRBV27 and TRBJ2-5; 7 positions match TRBD1. CDR1 and CDR2 from the germline V gene are MNHEY and SMNVEV (reference sequence). Germline trimming cut 1 base from V and 5 bases from J; bases unmatched to any gene: 4. The CDR3 has 14 residues. The CDR3 here is CASSLWGTAETQYF. CDR3 sequence (DNA): TGTGCCAGCAGTTTATGGGGGACAGCGGAGACCCAGTACTTC.

The sample holds a few counts of this clonotype. The chain employs TRBV14 and TRBJ1-6; 8 bases map to TRBD1. Trimming removed 4 bases from V and 9 bases from J; junction bases left unmatched: 5. The length of the CDR3 is 14 residues. Germline V lookup: CDR1 SGHDN, CDR2 FVKESK. The DNA of the CDR3 is TGTGCCAGCAGCCTGAGGACAGGGTCTTCACCCCTCCACTTT. Protein product: CASSLRTGSSPLHF.

Concerning this clonotype: This clone may be a read error of a much larger clone one base away. This chain links TRBV4-3 with TRBJ2-6; D is unresolved. Germline V gene sequence: CDR1 LGHNA, CDR2 YSLEER. CDR3 size: 16 residues. The V gene lost 4 bases and the J gene lost 1 base, with 11 bases spanning the gap. As DNA, the CDR3 is TGCGCCAGCAGCCTAGATCTTGGGTCTGGGGCCAACGTCCTGACTTTC. This translates into CASSLDLGSGANVLTF.

The rearrangement joins TRBV7-9 to TRBJ2-1, with unresolved D. The germline V gene encodes CDR1 SEHNR and CDR2 FQNEAQ (reference sequence). Trimming took 5 bases from V and 8 from J, leaving 13 bases between them. This CDR3 contains 13 residues. CDR3 region: CASSPAPRDEQFF. CDR3 nucleotides: TGTGCCAGCAGCCCCGCCCCAAGGGATGAGCAGTTCTTC.

This clonotype was seen more than once but under ten times. The rearrangement joins TRBV10-3 to TRBJ2-7, with D possibly called TRBD1 or TRBD2 (5 bases each). This CDR3 spans 12 amino acids. Germline V gene sequence: CDR1 ENHRY, CDR2 SYGVKD. V was pared by 8 bases and J by 4 bases, with 12 bases between. CDR3 in amino acids: CAIGTQVYEQYF. In nucleotides, the CDR3 is TGTGCCATCGGGACCCAGGTATACGAGCAGTACTTC.

This clonotype came up a few times. The chain recombines TRBV10-3 with TRBJ2-7; D may be TRBD1 (6 bases). Germline V gives CDR1 ENHRY, CDR2 SYGVKD. The CDR3 is made up of 13 amino acids. V shed 10 bases and J shed 6 bases, with 19 bases lying between them. CDR3 nucleotides: TGTGCCACCCAGATCACCACAGGGCTCGAGCAGTACTTC. Translating gives CATQITTGLEQYF.

Here the CDR3 reads CASSLLWGGTDTQYF. In nucleotides, the CDR3 is TGCGCCAGCAGCTTGCTTTGGGGGGGCACAGATACGCAGTATTTT. The gene calls are TRBV5-1 and TRBJ2-3, with D maybe TRBD2 (6 bases). This CDR3 is 15 amino acids long. Germline V gives CDR1 SGHRS, CDR2 YFSETQ. V was shortened by 1 base and J by 1 base, with 10 bases between the two germline ends.

This clonotype has a handful of counts. The V call is TRBV6-5, the J call TRBJ2-7; D tentatively fits TRBD1 or TRBD2 (5 bases each). The ends were cut back, 5 bases at V and 0 bases at J, with 11 bases in the middle. Looked up from germline, CDR1 is MNHEY and CDR2 is SVGAGI. The CDR3 is made up of 14 amino acids. DNA for the CDR3: TGTGCCAGCAGTCACCTTGGGGGCTCCTACGAGCAGTACTTC. It is translated as CASSHLGGSYEQYF.

In this sample, this clonotype turned up a few times. The chain is built from TRBV20-1 and TRBJ1-3; D remains unclear. V lost 1 base, J lost 2 bases, and 6 bases lay in between. The CDR3 totals 13 residues. In germline, CDR1 is DFQATT, CDR2 SNEGSKA (reference sequence). Here the CDR3 DNA reads TGCAGTGCTAGAGGGGCAGCTGGAAACACCATATATTTT. This translates into CSARGAAGNTIYF.

This clonotype turned up a few times. The CDR3 sequence is CASSSSSGGTHEQFF. In DNA, the CDR3 is TGTGCCAGCAGTTCGTCTAGCGGGGGTACCCATGAGCAGTTCTTC. This sequence joins TRBV12-3 or TRBV12-4 and TRBJ2-1; 10 bases map to TRBD2. The CDR3 runs 15 residues. The V and J ends lost 4 bases and 8 bases, in that order; junction bases with no gene match: 8.

The chain recombines TRBV20-1 with TRBJ2-3, with TRBD1 identical over 7 bases. Germline CDR1 DFQATT, CDR2 SNEGSKA (reference sequence). Trimming cost V 7 bases and J 5 bases; bases outside gene matches: 9. CDR3 length equals 13 residues. CDR3 in DNA: TGCAGTGAACTCCGACAGGGTGGAGATACGCAGTATTTT. Its translation is CSELRQGGDTQYF.

This clonotype has at least ten counts. One end of the junction is discordant with germline, which a read error may explain. The chain employs TRBV7-2 and TRBJ2-2, with D hard to call. The CDR3 has 12 amino acids. In germline, CDR1 is SGHTA, CDR2 FQGNSA. For the CDR3, the DNA is TGTGCCAGCAACTTAAACACCGGGGAGCTGTTTTTT. Translated: CASNLNTGELFF.

In this sample, this clonotype turned up a few times. J is TRBJ2-1 and V is TRBV18; D not resolved. V was trimmed by 0 bases and J by 7 bases, leaving 7 bases between them. This CDR3 contains 13 residues. From germline, CDR1 is KGHSH and CDR2 LQKENI. The CDR3: CASSPPSINEQFF. CDR3 in DNA: TGTGCCAGCTCACCACCCTCAATAAATGAGCAGTTCTTC.

The chain joins TRBV6-5 to TRBJ1-2; 10 bases fit TRBD1. The J segment lost 8 bases and the V segment lost 2 bases, leaving 5 bases of the junction unmatched. This CDR3 contains 14 residues. CDR1 and CDR2 (germline): MNHEY, SVGAGI. CDR3 bases: TGTGCCAGCAGTTACCGACAGGGGGCCGGAGGCTACACCTTC. As protein: CASSYRQGAGGYTF.

The CDR3 nucleotides are TGTGCCAGCAGGATGGAGGGGGGGGACGCAATTGAGACCCAGTACTTC. It translates to CASRMEGGDAIETQYF. The chain employs TRBV3-1 and TRBJ2-5, with a weak D call TRBD2 (7 bases). The ends were cut back, 6 bases at V and 5 bases at J, with 22 bases in the middle. Germline V gene lookup returns CDR1 LGHDT and CDR2 YNNKEL (reference sequence). The CDR3 is 16 amino acids.

This clonotype was seen a handful of times. V usage is TRBV30 and J usage is TRBJ2-7; no clear D. Per germline, CDR1 GTSNPN and CDR2 SVGIG (reference sequence). Trimming pared 2 bases from V and 4 bases from J, leaving 9 bases between. The CDR3 contains 12 residues. CDR3 residues: CAWSLQNYEQYF. In nucleotides, the CDR3 is TGTGCCTGGAGTTTACAGAATTACGAGCAGTACTTC.

At least ten counts were recorded for this clonotype. The chain joins TRBV7-2 to TRBJ2-2, with 14 bases identical to TRBD2. Germline values: CDR1 SGHTA, CDR2 FQGNSA. The V gene end was trimmed by 1 base and the J gene end by 9 bases; junction bases not matched to a gene: 4. The CDR3 covers 16 residues. The CDR3 DNA reads as TGTGCCAGCAGCTTAGATGGGACTAGCGGGGGAAGGGAGCTGTTTTTT. Amino acid sequence: CASSLDGTSGGRELFF.